The 27 T cell receptor beta chains below come from one sample, sequenced in a study of CD8 T cells in Susac syndrome. The RNA input was roughly 0.45 to 1 ug, and it was reverse transcribed with random hexamers. TCRdb re-called the immunoSEQ multiplex PCR reads with MiXCR, one entry per CDR3 protein. The table shows 120,000 to 150,000 distinct CDR3 sequences, with around 94% occurring only once. Input material: CD4+ T cells from PBMCs. Receptors originate from a human donor in good health.

The J gene is TRBJ2-1, the V gene TRBV12-3 or TRBV12-4; 9 bases line up with TRBD1. This CDR3 comprises 14 residues. V shed 7 bases, J shed 8 bases, and the junction held 9 bases outside the gene matches. The CDR3 DNA is TGTGCCAGCACTCCAGGGACAGGGTCCCATGAGCAGTTCTTC. Protein sequence: CASTPGTGSHEQFF.

This sequence joins TRBV23-1 and TRBJ2-7; D is tentatively TRBD1 or TRBD2 (5 bases each). TRBV23-1 counts as an open reading frame of uncertain function. V lost 8 bases and J lost 1, with 15 bases in between. The CDR3 is 14 residues long. The CDR3 nucleotides are TGCGCCAGCCCCCCAGGGCAGCGGTCCTACGAGCAGTACTTC. This codes for CASPPGQRSYEQYF.

The chain couples TRBV20-1 to TRBJ1-5; 7 bases map to TRBD1. V lost 4 bases and J lost 0; bases outside the gene matches: 0. This CDR3 has 13 amino acids. Germline assignment: CDR1 DFQATT and CDR2 SNEGSKA (reference sequence). The CDR3 here is CSANRGSNQPQHF. The CDR3 coding sequence is TGCAGTGCTAACAGGGGTAGCAATCAGCCCCAGCATTTT.

The V gene is TRBV2, the J gene TRBJ1-3, with D unclear. The CDR3 runs 14 residues. CDR1 is SNHLY and CDR2 is FYNNEI in the germline V gene. Trimming shortened V by 8 bases and J by 0 bases, and 11 bases separated the two germline ends. The chain's CDR3 is CASSDLLSGNTIYF. The CDR3 DNA reads as TGTGCCAGCTCGGACCTCCTCTCTGGAAACACCATATATTTT.

The chain has TRBV4-2 and TRBJ1-1, with D possibly being TRBD1 (5 bases). Trimming stripped 1 base from V and 4 bases from J, with 13 bases between. The V gene's germline CDR1 is LGHNA and CDR2 YNFKEQ. CDR3 length: 15 residues. CDR3 residues: CASSQASRGGTEAFF. The CDR3 nucleotides are TGTGCCAGCAGCCAAGCTTCACGCGGGGGCACTGAAGCTTTCTTT.

This sequence joins TRBV20-1 and TRBJ1-1, with D uncertain. The V gene lost 0 bases and the J gene lost 5 bases, with 19 bases spanning the gap. The CDR3 contains 16 residues. The germline V gene encodes CDR1 DFQATT and CDR2 SNEGSKA (reference sequence). As DNA, the CDR3 is TGCAGTGCTAGAGATGTTGGTAGGGAAAGTGGGACTGAAGCTTTCTTT. It translates to CSARDVGRESGTEAFF.

The chain has TRBV7-2 and TRBJ2-5; unclear D gene. Deletions cut 2 bases from V and 5 bases from J, with 9 bases between. Germline V gene lookup returns CDR1 SGHTA and CDR2 FQGNSA. The CDR3 covers 13 residues. The CDR3 sequence is CASSLWAGETQYF. The CDR3 region has the DNA TGTGCCAGCAGCTTATGGGCCGGGGAGACCCAGTACTTC. The variable domain in full, with the rest retrieved from reference TRBV7-2 and TRBJ2-5, is GAGVSQSPSNKVTEKGKDVELRCDPISGHTALYWYRQSLGQGLEFLIYFQGNSAPDKSGLPSDRFSAERTGGSVSTLTIQRTQQEDSAVYLCASSLWAGETQYFGPGTRLLVL.

The chain uses TRBV7-9 and TRBJ2-1; a weak D match, TRBD2 (6 bases). The length of the CDR3 is 15 residues. Trimming took off 1 base at V and 7 bases at J, with 14 bases between the two ends. In germline, CDR1 is SEHNR, CDR2 FQNEAQ (reference sequence). Here the CDR3 reads CASSLVGVRENEQFF. In DNA form, the CDR3 reads TGTGCCAGCAGCTTAGTCGGAGTTCGGGAGAATGAGCAGTTCTTC. The full variable domain, in which reference TRBV7-9 and TRBJ2-1 provide the parts outside the CDR3, is DTGVSQNPRHKITKRGQNVTFRCDPISEHNRLYWYRQTLGQGPEFLTYFQNEAQLEKSRLLSDRFSAERPKGSFSTLEIQRTEQGDSAMYLCASSLVGVRENEQFFGPGTRLTVL.

J is TRBJ1-2 and V is TRBV7-2; 8 positions agree with TRBD1. Germline-derived CDR1 and CDR2 are SGHTA and FQGNSA. Trimming cost V 6 bases and J 5 bases; bases outside gene matches: 8. The CDR3 contains 14 residues. This CDR3 reads CASSLDRAGYGYTF. Here the CDR3 DNA reads TGTGCCAGCAGTCTGGACAGGGCCGGGTATGGCTACACCTTC.

The J gene is TRBJ2-7, the V gene TRBV5-6; 10 bases fit TRBD2. CDR3 size: 16 residues. V was clipped by 1 base and J by 4 bases; unmatched bases: 8. The V gene's germline CDR1 is SGHDT and CDR2 YYEEEE. The CDR3 DNA reads TGTGCCAGCAGCTTGTTTCTGGCTAGCGGGAGTTACGAGCAGTACTTC. Translated: CASSLFLASGSYEQYF.

The chain combines TRBV18 with TRBJ2-7; the D is unclear. V lost 3 bases, J lost 6 bases, and 9 bases lay in between. Germline CDR1 is KGHSH and CDR2 is LQKENI. The CDR3 is made up of 12 amino acids. CDR3 sequence: CASSPSIAEQYF. Here the CDR3 DNA reads TGTGCCAGCTCACCTTCCATTGCCGAGCAGTACTTC.

The chain links TRBV19 to TRBJ2-1; TRBD2 matches at 13 bases. CDR3 size: 18 residues. Germline assignment: CDR1 LNHDA and CDR2 SQIVND (reference sequence). The J segment lost 4 bases and the V segment lost 7 bases, leaving 13 bases of the junction unmatched. The CDR3 is CASTGFGLAGDKYNEQFF. For the CDR3, the DNA is TGTGCCAGTACCGGTTTCGGACTAGCGGGAGACAAGTACAATGAGCAGTTCTTC.

The chain uses TRBV5-6 and TRBJ2-1; 13 nucleotides align to TRBD2. Trimming at V came to 2 bases and at J to 7 bases, leaving 9 bases not matched to a gene. The V gene's germline CDR1 is SGHDT and CDR2 YYEEEE. The length of the CDR3 is 17 residues. CDR3 region: CASSLRTSGRAGNEQFF. As DNA, the CDR3 is TGTGCCAGCAGCTTAAGAACTAGCGGGAGGGCCGGGAATGAGCAGTTCTTC.

The rearrangement links TRBV2 to TRBJ1-2, with no clear D. Germline values: CDR1 SNHLY, CDR2 FYNNEI. The germline V and J ends were trimmed by 0 bases and 7 bases, with 12 bases remaining between them. The CDR3 runs 14 residues. CDR3 loop: CASSEARGLGGYTF. The CDR3 bases are TGTGCCAGCAGTGAAGCGCGGGGTTTAGGTGGCTACACCTTC.

The chain employs TRBV24-1 and TRBJ2-1; possibly TRBD2 for D (6 bases). V was cut by 0 bases and J by 1 base, with 6 bases left in between. In germline, CDR1 is KGHDR, CDR2 SFDVKD. This CDR3 has 15 amino acids. The CDR3 region has the DNA TGTGCCACCAGTGATTTGGCGGGATCCTACAATGAGCAGTTCTTC. Amino acids: CATSDLAGSYNEQFF.

J is TRBJ1-2 and V is TRBV6-6; TRBD1 matches at 7 bases. The J segment lost 2 bases and the V segment lost 3 bases, leaving 3 bases of the junction unmatched. The length of the CDR3 is 14 residues. The germline V gene encodes CDR1 MNHNY and CDR2 SVGAGI (reference sequence). The CDR3 loop reads CASSYLGGNYGYTF. The CDR3 DNA reads TGTGCCAGCAGTTATCTAGGGGGCAACTATGGCTACACCTTC.

A single count supports this clonotype. This chain uses TRBV27 with TRBJ2-2; D remains ambiguous. The CDR3 spans 12 residues. With 8 bases removed from V and 4 bases from J, the gap between germline ends came to 8 bases. Germline CDR1 is MNHEY and CDR2 is SMNVEV (reference sequence). The CDR3 nucleotides are TGTGCCAGCGGATCCCTCACCGGGGAGCTGTTTTTT. As protein: CASGSLTGELFF.

The chain has TRBV6-5 and TRBJ2-7; 9 bases agree with TRBD1. Germline trimming cut 2 bases from V and 5 bases from J; bases unmatched to any gene: 4. The V gene's germline CDR1 is MNHEY and CDR2 SVGAGI. CDR3 length: 14 residues. The CDR3 spells CASSYPGQGDEQYF. In nucleotides, the CDR3 is TGTGCCAGCAGTTACCCGGGACAGGGCGACGAGCAGTACTTC.

The J gene is TRBJ1-4, the V gene TRBV2; D unclear. Germline V gene data show CDR1 as SNHLY and CDR2 as FYNNEI. This CDR3 has 13 residues. Trimming stripped 6 bases from V and 4 bases from J, with 9 bases between. CDR3 protein: CASRRNLNEKLFF. CDR3 in DNA: TGTGCCAGCAGGCGGAACCTTAATGAAAAACTGTTTTTT. Using reference TRBV2 and TRBJ1-4 for the parts outside the CDR3, the full variable domain is EPEVTQTPSHQVTQMGQEVILRCVPISNHLYFYWYRQILGQKVEFLVSFYNNEISEKSEIFDDQFSVERPDGSNFTLKIRSTKLEDSAMYFCASRRNLNEKLFFGSGTQLSVL.

This chain connects TRBV27 to TRBJ2-7, with 8 bases fitting TRBD1. The CDR3 sequence is 15 residues long. V lost 5 bases and J lost 6; bases outside the gene matches: 12. Germline CDR1 is MNHEY and CDR2 is SMNVEV (reference sequence). CDR3 protein: CASSPQGAVVGEQYF. The CDR3 DNA follows: TGTGCCAGCAGTCCCCAGGGGGCGGTTGTTGGCGAGCAGTACTTC.

The V gene is TRBV5-4, the J gene TRBJ2-7; TRBD1 is a possible D gene (6 bases). The V gene lost 4 bases and the J gene lost 3 bases, with 14 bases spanning the gap. Germline V gives CDR1 SGHNT, CDR2 YYREEE (reference sequence). The CDR3 has 14 amino acids. The CDR3 sequence: CASSTSRGGYEQYF. In DNA form, the CDR3 reads TGTGCCAGCAGCACCTCCCGAGGGGGCTACGAGCAGTACTTC.

This chain uses TRBV5-6 with TRBJ2-7; the D gene is possibly TRBD1 (6 bases). The germline V gene has CDR1 SGHDT and CDR2 YYEEEE. The CDR3 is 12 amino acids. V lost 2 bases and J 4 bases, leaving 7 bases between the germline ends. Written as DNA, the CDR3 is TGTGCCAGCAGCTTTACAGGGTACGAGCAGTACTTC. It encodes CASSFTGYEQYF.

The chain employs TRBV28 and TRBJ2-7; tentatively, D is TRBD2 (5 bases). Germline lookup yields CDR1 MDHEN and CDR2 SYDVKM. With 4 bases removed from V and 4 bases from J, the gap between germline ends came to 8 bases. The length of the CDR3 is 12 residues. In DNA, the CDR3 is TGTGCCAGCAGTTGGAGAGGGTACGAGCAGTACTTC. It is translated as CASSWRGYEQYF.

The V call is TRBV6-5, the J call TRBJ1-1, with TRBD1 identical over 7 bases. Germline V lookup: CDR1 MNHEY, CDR2 SVGAGI. The J segment lost 4 bases and the V segment lost 6 bases, leaving 5 bases of the junction unmatched. The CDR3 has 13 amino acids. The CDR3 region is CASSQQGGTEAFF. DNA for the CDR3: TGTGCCAGCAGCCAGCAGGGGGGCACTGAAGCTTTCTTT.

The J gene is TRBJ2-7, the V gene TRBV7-8; D may be TRBD2 (5 bases). Germline V gene lookup returns CDR1 SGHVS and CDR2 FQNEAQ. This CDR3 comprises 12 residues. V was cut by 5 bases and J by 6 bases, with 11 bases left in between. The CDR3 region has the DNA TGTGCCAGCAGCCCCGGACGGGGCGAGCAGTACTTC. Residues: CASSPGRGEQYF.

The CDR3 DNA reads as TGCAGCGTTGGTACTGAAGCTTTCTTT. Translated, it gives CSVGTEAFF. The chain links TRBV29-1 to TRBJ1-1; D not certain. CDR1 and CDR2 (germline): SQVTM, ANQGSEA. There are 9 residues in the CDR3. V was shortened by 4 bases and J by 5 bases, with 2 bases between the two germline ends.

The chain joins TRBV7-2 to TRBJ2-1; D gene uncertain. This CDR3 comprises 16 residues. Germline loops: CDR1 SGHTA, CDR2 FQGNSA. Trimming took 2 bases from V and 3 from J, leaving 14 bases between them. The CDR3 protein is CASSLLPSYNYNEQFF. Here the CDR3 DNA reads TGTGCCAGCAGCTTATTGCCCTCCTATAACTACAATGAGCAGTTCTTC.